This TCR beta chain appears in the sequencing data of a study of PD-1 blockade in classical Hodgkin lymphoma. Whole-study results and caveats: Newly diagnosed and completely responding patients shared comparable baseline diversity.

Note on this clone: Its cognate antigen is unknown.

TCRdb's copy holds only in-frame clones and misses some; the assay was immunoSEQ multiplex PCR. The sample yields tens of thousands of clones, about 90% seen once. The CDR3 sequence is 15 residues long. Noted time point: cycle 4 day 1 (C4D1), after 6 weeks of nivolumab. After autologous stem cell transplantation all patients relapsed, and prior brentuximab vedotin exposure differed between cohorts. V and J are TRBV21-1 and TRBJ2-2. TRBV21-1 is a pseudogene segment. The TCR was taken from a human donor with classical Hodgkin lymphoma. The specimen comprised peripheral blood mononuclear cells (PBMCs), sampled before the fourth cycle of nivolumab. The CDR3 region is CASRPLAMMPGELFF. CDR3 coding DNA: TGTGCCAGCAGGCCCTTGGCTATGATGCCCGGGGAGCTGTTTTTT.